This T cell receptor beta chain appears in the sequencing data of a study of a mutant IDH1 vaccine in newly diagnosed glioma. Overall study: Patients under treatment included about 62% males and approximately 38% females and had a mean age of around 40 years.

In germline, CDR1 is SGDLS, CDR2 YYNGEE. The ends lost 4 bases at V and 2 bases at J; junction bases unmatched: 5. CDR3 length equals 15 residues. Libraries were prepared by immunoSEQ multiplex PCR; TCRdb keeps only in-frame clonotypes and omits some of them. The sample shows roughly 60,000 clones, around 84% of them seen only once. This clone showed up just once. The antigen is unknown. Time point in this sample: week 5, during vaccination. Every single dose of the vaccine, 300 ug of mutant IDH1 20-mer peptide, came with topical imiquimod. The specimen was PBMCs, collected from a glioma patient whose treatment included an IDH1 peptide vaccine. The chain carries TRBV9 and TRBJ2-3; 9 nucleotides agree with TRBD2. This clonotype was sampled from a woman in her forties or fifties with glioma. CDR3 sequence: CASSLAGLYTDTQYF. DNA of the CDR3: TGTGCCAGCAGCCTAGCGGGGCTTTACACAGATACGCAGTATTTT.